These T cell receptor beta chains were read from a single sample in a study of T cells after yellow fever vaccination. TCRdb itself ran the 5' RACE reads through MiXCR, one entry per CDR3 protein. The sample has almost 600,000 distinct CDR3 sequences, 13% seen once. The material sequenced was PBMCs, taken on the day of the yellow fever booster vaccination. These receptor sequences come from a man in his thirties or forties who received the YFV17D yellow fever vaccine. Each CDR3 is given with its conserved first and last residue. The D gene is left open where the match is weak. Expanded clones are given a class, and other clones once, few, many or no size at all.

clone_size j_call d_call v_call cdr3_nt cdr3_aa
few TRBJ1-2 . TRBV2 TGTGCCAGCAGTGAAAAGCCGGGGCGGCCTTATGGCTACACCTTC CASSEKPGRPYGYTF
few TRBJ2-3 . TRBV29-1 TGCAGCGTCCGTGAGGGAGCCACAGATACGCAGTATTTT CSVREGATDTQYF
few TRBJ2-7 . TRBV18 TGTGCCAGCTCACCTCCGGGTAGAAGGGGCGAGCAGTACTTC CASSPPGRRGEQYF
. TRBJ2-3 TRBD1 TRBV7-3 TGTGCCAGCAGCCCTCTCCCTGGGACAGGGCGGACAGATACGCAGTATTTT CASSPLPGTGRTDTQYF
. TRBJ2-3 . TRBV9 TGTGCCAGCAGCGTAGCTGGGAAGACAGATACGCAGTATTTT CASSVAGKTDTQYF
few TRBJ2-3 TRBD2 TRBV20-1 TGCAGTGCTAGAATCCCTAGCGGGGGCACAGATACGCAGTATTTT CSARIPSGGTDTQYF
. TRBJ2-7 . TRBV7-6 TGTGCCAGCAGCTCAGCGGGGACAGGTTTTTCCTTCGAGCAGTACTTC CASSSAGTGFSFEQYF
. TRBJ2-2 TRBD1 TRBV6-1 TGTGCCAGCAGTGACCAGGGGGCCGGGGAGCTGTTTTTT CASSDQGAGELFF
many TRBJ2-3 . TRBV7-3 TGTGCCAGCAGCCCGGATTCAGATACGCAGTATTTT CASSPDSDTQYF
. TRBJ2-7 . TRBV7-2 TGTGCCAGCAGCTCCCCACCGGAATCCTACGAGCAGTACTTC CASSSPPESYEQYF
. TRBJ2-7 . TRBV14 TGTGCCAGCAGCCAAGAAGGTAGTTTCCGCGAGCAGTACTTC CASSQEGSFREQYF